This T cell receptor beta chain emerged from a study of chemoradiotherapy in HPV16-positive cancers. Study-level results: Only a couple of HPV16-positive patients supplied the functional HPV-specificity definition. During treatment, candidate HPV-specific clones and E7-related motifs expanded in tumor. For HPV16-positive patients, expanding HPV-responsive T cells associated with longer recurrence-free survival.

Germline CDR1 and CDR2: MNHEY and SVGAGI. The CDR3 extends over 14 amino acids. Trimming took off 11 bases at V and 4 bases at J, with 20 bases between the two ends. Clones were sequenced by immunoSEQ multiplex PCR, and TCRdb holds only the in-frame ones, with some missing. The sample lists thousands of clones, 65% to 80% seen once, with approximately 19% in the top ten. A note on this clone: Its antigen is as yet unknown.

Repeated repertoire sampling spanned the course of chemoradiotherapy. The rearrangement links TRBV6-5 to TRBJ2-5; D is tentatively TRBD1 or TRBD2 (5 bases each). The sample in question was tumor tissue, obtained from a patient who underwent chemoradiotherapy. This TCR came from a human donor with HPV-associated anogenital cancer. The DNA for the CDR3 is TGTGCCTCCCCCCATGGAGCAGGGAGAGAGACCCAGTACTTC. Residues: CASPHGAGRETQYF.